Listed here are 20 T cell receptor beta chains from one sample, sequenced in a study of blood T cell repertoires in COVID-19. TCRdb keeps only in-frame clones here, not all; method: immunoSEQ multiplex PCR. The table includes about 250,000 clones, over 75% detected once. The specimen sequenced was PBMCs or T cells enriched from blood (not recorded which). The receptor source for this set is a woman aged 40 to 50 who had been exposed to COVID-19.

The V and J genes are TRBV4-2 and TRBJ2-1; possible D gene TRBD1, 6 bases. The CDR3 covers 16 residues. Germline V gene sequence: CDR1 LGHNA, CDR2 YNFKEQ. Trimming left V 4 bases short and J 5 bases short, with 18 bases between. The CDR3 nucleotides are TGTGCCAGCAGCCGAAATCTCGGGGACACAAACAATGAGCAGTTCTTC. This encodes CASSRNLGDTNNEQFF.

As DNA, the CDR3 is TGTGCCAGCAGCCCCTCTTTTGTATATGGCTACACCTTC. Amino acids: CASSPSFVYGYTF. The chain couples TRBV6-6 to TRBJ1-2, with D unresolved. Between the trimmed V and J ends, which lost 6 bases and 5 bases, there was a span of 13 bases. The CDR3 covers 13 residues. CDR1 and CDR2 from the germline V gene are MNHNY and SVGAGI (reference sequence).

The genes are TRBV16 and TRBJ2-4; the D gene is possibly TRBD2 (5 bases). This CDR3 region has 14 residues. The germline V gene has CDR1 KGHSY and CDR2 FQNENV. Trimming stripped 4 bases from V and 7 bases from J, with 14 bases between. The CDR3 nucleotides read TGTGCCAGCAGCCTGATACGGGGAACGAACATTCAGTACTTC. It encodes CASSLIRGTNIQYF.

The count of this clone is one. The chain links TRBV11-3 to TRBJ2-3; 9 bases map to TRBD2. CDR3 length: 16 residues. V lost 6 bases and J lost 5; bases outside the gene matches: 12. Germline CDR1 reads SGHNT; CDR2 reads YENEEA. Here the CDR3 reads CASRAGLAGTGDTQYF. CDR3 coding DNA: TGTGCCAGCAGGGCTGGCCTAGCGGGAACGGGAGATACGCAGTATTTT.

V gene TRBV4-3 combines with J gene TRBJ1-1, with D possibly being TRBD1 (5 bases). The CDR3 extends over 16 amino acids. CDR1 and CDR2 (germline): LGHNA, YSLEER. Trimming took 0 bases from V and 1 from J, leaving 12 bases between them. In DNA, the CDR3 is TGCGCCAGCAGCCAAGATTCGTGGGGCGGGAACACTGAAGCTTTCTTT. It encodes CASSQDSWGGNTEAFF.

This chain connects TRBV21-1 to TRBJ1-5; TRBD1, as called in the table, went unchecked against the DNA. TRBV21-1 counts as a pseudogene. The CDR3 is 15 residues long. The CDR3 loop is CASSKPLQSNQPQHF. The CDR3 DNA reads TGTGCCAGCAGCAAACCTTTACAGAGCAATCAGCCCCAGCATTTT.

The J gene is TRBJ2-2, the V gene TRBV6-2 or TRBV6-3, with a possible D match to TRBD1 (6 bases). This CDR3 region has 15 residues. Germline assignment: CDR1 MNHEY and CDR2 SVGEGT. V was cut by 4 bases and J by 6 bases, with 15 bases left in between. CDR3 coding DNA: TGTGCCAGCAGTTTCCGACAGGCCAACGCCGGGGAGCTGTTTTTT. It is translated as CASSFRQANAGELFF.

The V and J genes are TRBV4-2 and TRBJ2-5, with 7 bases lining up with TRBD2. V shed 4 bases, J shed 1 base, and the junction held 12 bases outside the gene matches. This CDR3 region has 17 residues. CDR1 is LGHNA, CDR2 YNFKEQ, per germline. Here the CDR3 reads CASSRGFGTITQETQYF. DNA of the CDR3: TGTGCCAGCAGCCGGGGGTTCGGGACTATTACCCAAGAGACCCAGTACTTC.

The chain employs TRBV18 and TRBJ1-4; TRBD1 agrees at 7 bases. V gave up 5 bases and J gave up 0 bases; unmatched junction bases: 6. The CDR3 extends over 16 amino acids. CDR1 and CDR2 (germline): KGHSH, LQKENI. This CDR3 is CASSTSTGTTNEKLFF. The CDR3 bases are TGTGCCAGCTCAACCTCGACAGGGACAACTAATGAAAAACTGTTTTTT.

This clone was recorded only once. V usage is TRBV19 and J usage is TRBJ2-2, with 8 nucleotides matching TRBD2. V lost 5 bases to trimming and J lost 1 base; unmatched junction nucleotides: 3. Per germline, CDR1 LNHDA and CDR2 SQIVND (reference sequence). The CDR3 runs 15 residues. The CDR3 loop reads CASSSSGRNTGELFF. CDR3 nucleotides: TGTGCCAGTAGTTCCAGCGGGAGGAACACCGGGGAGCTGTTTTTT. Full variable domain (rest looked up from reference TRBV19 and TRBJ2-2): DGGITQSPKYLFRKEGQNVTLSCEQNLNHDAMYWYRQDPGQGLRLIYYSQIVNDFQKGDIAEGYSVSREKKESFPLTVTSAQKNPTAFYLCASSSSGRNTGELFFGEGSRLTVL.

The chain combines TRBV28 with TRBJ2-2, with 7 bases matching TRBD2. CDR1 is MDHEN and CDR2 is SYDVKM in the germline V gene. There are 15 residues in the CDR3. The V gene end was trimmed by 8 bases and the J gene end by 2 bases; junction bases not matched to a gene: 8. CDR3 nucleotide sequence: TGTGCCAGCGGCGAACTAGCGAGCAACACCGGGGAGCTGTTTTTT. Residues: CASGELASNTGELFF.

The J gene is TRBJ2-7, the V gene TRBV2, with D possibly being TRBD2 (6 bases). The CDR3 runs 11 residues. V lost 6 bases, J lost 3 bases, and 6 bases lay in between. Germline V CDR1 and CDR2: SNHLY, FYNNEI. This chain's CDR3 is CASRGGYEQYF. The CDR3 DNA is TGTGCCAGCAGGGGGGGCTACGAGCAGTACTTC.

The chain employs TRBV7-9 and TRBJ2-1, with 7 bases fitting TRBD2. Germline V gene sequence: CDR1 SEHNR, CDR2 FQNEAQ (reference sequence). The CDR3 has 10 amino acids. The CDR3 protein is CVAGDSEQFF. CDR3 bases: TGTGTCGCGGGAGACTCTGAGCAGTTCTTC. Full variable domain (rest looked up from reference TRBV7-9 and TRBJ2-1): DTGVSQNPRHKITKRGQNVTFRCDPISEHNRLYWYRQTLGQGPEFLTYFQNEAQLEKSRLLSDRFSAERPKGSFSTLEIQRTEQGDSAMYLCVAGDSEQFFGPGTRLTVL.

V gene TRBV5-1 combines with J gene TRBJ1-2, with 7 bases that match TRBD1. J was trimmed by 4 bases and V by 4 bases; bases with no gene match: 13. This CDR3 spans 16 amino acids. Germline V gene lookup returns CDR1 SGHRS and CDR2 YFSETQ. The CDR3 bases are TGCGCCAGCAGCAGAAGCCAAGGGGGCTTGGGCTATGGCTACACCTTC. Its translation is CASSRSQGGLGYGYTF.

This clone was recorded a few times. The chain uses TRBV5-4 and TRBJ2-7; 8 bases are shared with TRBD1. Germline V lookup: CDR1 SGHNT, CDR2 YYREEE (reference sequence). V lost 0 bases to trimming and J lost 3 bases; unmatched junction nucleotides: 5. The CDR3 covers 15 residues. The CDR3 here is CASSLEGTGHYEQYF. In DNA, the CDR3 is TGTGCCAGCAGCTTGGAAGGGACAGGCCACTACGAGCAGTACTTC.

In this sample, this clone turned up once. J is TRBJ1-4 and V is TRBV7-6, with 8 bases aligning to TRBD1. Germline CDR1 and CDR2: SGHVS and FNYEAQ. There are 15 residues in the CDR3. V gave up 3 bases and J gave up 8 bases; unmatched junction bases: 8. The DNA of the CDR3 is TGTGCCAGCAGCTTGGGCAGGGGGCGAGGCGAAAAACTGTTTTTT. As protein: CASSLGRGRGEKLFF.

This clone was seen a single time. The DNA of the CDR3 is TGTGCCAGCAGGATTAGAAGCGGACCCCAGCATTTT. Translating gives CASRIRSGPQHF. This chain links TRBV12-3 or TRBV12-4 with TRBJ1-5, with no clear D. The V and J ends lost 6 bases and 10 bases respectively, with 13 bases between them. This CDR3 spans 12 amino acids.

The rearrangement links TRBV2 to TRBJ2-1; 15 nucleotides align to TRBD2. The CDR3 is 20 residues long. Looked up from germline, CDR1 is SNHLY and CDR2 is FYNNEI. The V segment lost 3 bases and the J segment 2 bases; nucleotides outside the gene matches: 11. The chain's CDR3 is CASSDLPGLAGGFTYNEQFF. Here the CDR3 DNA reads TGTGCCAGCAGTGATCTCCCCGGACTAGCGGGAGGGTTTACCTACAATGAGCAGTTCTTC.

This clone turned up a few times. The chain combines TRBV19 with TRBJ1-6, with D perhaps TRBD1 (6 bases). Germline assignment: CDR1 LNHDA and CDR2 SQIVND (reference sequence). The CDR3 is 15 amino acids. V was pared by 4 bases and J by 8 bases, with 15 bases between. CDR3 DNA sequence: TGTGCCAGTAGTAGGGGGCCTGACCCTTATTCACCCCTCCACTTT. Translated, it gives CASSRGPDPYSPLHF. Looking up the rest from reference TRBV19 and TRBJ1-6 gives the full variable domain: DGGITQSPKYLFRKEGQNVTLSCEQNLNHDAMYWYRQDPGQGLRLIYYSQIVNDFQKGDIAEGYSVSREKKESFPLTVTSAQKNPTAFYLCASSRGPDPYSPLHFGNGTRLTVT.

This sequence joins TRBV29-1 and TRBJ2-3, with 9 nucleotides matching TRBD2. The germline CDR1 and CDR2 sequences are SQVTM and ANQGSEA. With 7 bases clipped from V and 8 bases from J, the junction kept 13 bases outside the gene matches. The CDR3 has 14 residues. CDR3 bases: TGCAGCGCCACCATTAGCGGGAGTATAGGTACGCAGTATTTT. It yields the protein CSATISGSIGTQYF.